These 26 T cell receptor beta chains were all obtained from the same sample, sequenced in a study of identical twins. TCRdb analysed the 5' RACE reads with MiXCR anew, one entry per CDR3 protein. The table lists about 430,000 distinct CDR3 sequences, about 18% of them singletons. The sample consisted of naive T cells sorted from blood. Receptors originate from a man in his fifties or sixties in good health.

In its sample, this clonotype was seen a few times. This chain connects TRBV6-2 or TRBV6-3 to TRBJ2-7; TRBD2 agrees at 8 bases. The V and J ends lost 6 bases and 6 bases, in that order; junction bases with no gene match: 13. CDR3 length: 15 residues. Germline values: CDR1 MNHEY, CDR2 SVGEGT. CDR3 region: CASSILSGRAGEQYF. The CDR3 DNA reads TGTGCCAGCAGCATCCTTTCCGGGAGGGCCGGCGAGCAGTACTTC.

This clonotype occurred a few times. The chain joins TRBV20-1 to TRBJ1-6, with a weak D call TRBD1 (5 bases). Germline V gene data show CDR1 as DFQATT and CDR2 as SNEGSKA (reference sequence). V was clipped by 3 bases and J by 6 bases, with 9 bases between them. The CDR3 runs to 13 residues. CDR3 in amino acids: CSASGGSNSPLHF. DNA for the CDR3: TGCAGTGCTAGCGGGGGTAGTAATTCACCCCTCCACTTT.

This clonotype was counted between two and nine times. The chain couples TRBV7-6 to TRBJ2-4, with 11 bases identical to TRBD1. The CDR3 consists of 16 residues. V shed 2 bases and J 8 bases; nucleotides not matched to a gene: 8. Germline values: CDR1 SGHVS, CDR2 FNYEAQ. CDR3 sequence (DNA): TGTGCCAGCAGCTTACTACACGGACAGGGGGCTGACATTCAGTACTTC. Translation gives CASSLLHGQGADIQYF.

This chain uses TRBV25-1 with TRBJ1-1; TRBD1 agrees at 12 bases. Trimming removed 8 bases from V and 7 bases from J; junction bases left unmatched: 5. The V gene's germline CDR1 is MGHDK and CDR2 SYGVNS. CDR3 length: 13 residues. CDR3 amino acids: CASGGQGADEAFF. Here the CDR3 DNA reads TGTGCCAGCGGGGGACAGGGGGCTGATGAAGCTTTCTTT.

The gene calls are TRBV6-2 or TRBV6-3 and TRBJ2-5, with TRBD1 as a possible D gene (6 bases). There are 16 residues in the CDR3. CDR1 is MNHEY, CDR2 SVGEGT, per germline. V shed 0 bases and J shed 2 bases, with 13 bases lying between them. The CDR3 DNA is TGTGCCAGCAGTTACTCGATTTTCGGACAGCAAGAGACCCAGTACTTC. As protein: CASSYSIFGQQETQYF.

This clonotype was counted ten times or more. The chain uses TRBV7-2 and TRBJ2-1, with 9 bases fitting TRBD1. The CDR3 sequence is 18 residues long. Looked up from germline, CDR1 is SGHTA and CDR2 is FQGNSA. Trimming at V came to 0 bases and at J to 6 bases, leaving 12 bases not matched to a gene. Here the CDR3 DNA reads TGTGCCAGCAGCTTAGCGTACGGGACAGGGCTTTTTTTCAATGAGCAGTTCTTC. It yields the protein CASSLAYGTGLFFNEQFF. Drawing the rest from reference TRBV7-2 and TRBJ2-1, the complete variable domain is GAGVSQSPSNKVTEKGKDVELRCDPISGHTALYWYRQSLGQGLEFLIYFQGNSAPDKSGLPSDRFSAERTGGSVSTLTIQRTQQEDSAVYLCASSLAYGTGLFFNEQFFGPGTRLTVL.

This clonotype has a handful of counts. This rearrangement joins TRBV5-1 to TRBJ2-3; 8 bases agree with TRBD2. Unmatched junction bases numbered 11, after V lost 5 bases and J lost 3 bases. The CDR3 sequence is 16 residues long. Germline loops: CDR1 SGHRS, CDR2 YFSETQ. Here the CDR3 reads CASSRGLVRQTDTQYF. The CDR3 DNA is TGCGCCAGCAGTCGGGGACTAGTCCGACAGACAGATACGCAGTATTTT. The entire variable domain, with the rest obtained from reference TRBV5-1 and TRBJ2-3, is as follows: KAGVTQTPRYLIKTRGQQVTLSCSPISGHRSVSWYQQTPGQGLQFLFEYFSETQRNKGNFPGRFSGRQFSNSRSEMNVSTLELGDSALYLCASSRGLVRQTDTQYFGPGTRLTVL.

The sample holds a few counts of this clonotype. The chain has TRBV27 and TRBJ1-6, with unresolved D. The germline V gene has CDR1 MNHEY and CDR2 SMNVEV (reference sequence). The CDR3 runs 15 residues. Trimming took off 2 bases at V and 1 base at J, with 6 bases between the two ends. The CDR3 is CASSLVESYNSPLHF. In DNA form, the CDR3 reads TGTGCCAGCAGTTTAGTGGAATCCTATAATTCACCCCTCCACTTT.

CDR3 amino acids: CASSQDLRLAGGNEQFF. CDR3 in DNA: TGTGCCAGCAGCCAAGATCTTAGACTAGCGGGAGGCAATGAGCAGTTCTTC. The rearrangement links TRBV3-1 to TRBJ2-1, with TRBD2 matching 13 bases. The ends lost 0 bases at V and 6 bases at J; junction bases unmatched: 5. The CDR3 loop spans 17 amino acids. Germline V gene lookup returns CDR1 LGHDT and CDR2 YNNKEL (reference sequence).

This clonotype occurred many times. The chain carries TRBV20-1 and TRBJ2-5; D ambiguous. The germline V and J ends were trimmed by 6 bases and 2 bases, with 10 bases remaining between them. Germline loops: CDR1 DFQATT, CDR2 SNEGSKA (reference sequence). The CDR3 length is 12 residues. As DNA, the CDR3 is TGCAGTGCGACACGGCCGCAAGAGACCCAGTACTTC. Encoded protein: CSATRPQETQYF.

V usage is TRBV6-1 and J usage is TRBJ1-1; weak D call: TRBD1 (6 bases). CDR1 MNHNS and CDR2 SASEGT come from the germline V gene. CDR3 length: 13 amino acids. V was pared by 6 bases and J by 6 bases, with 14 bases between. This chain's CDR3 is CASSQGSPAEAFF. The CDR3 DNA follows: TGTGCCAGCAGCCAGGGGAGTCCCGCTGAAGCTTTCTTT.

This clonotype was seen at least ten times. The chain has TRBV28 and TRBJ2-5; no reliable D call. CDR3 size: 15 residues. V lost 4 bases, J lost 5 bases, and 17 bases lay in between. Germline CDR1 is MDHEN and CDR2 is SYDVKM. The CDR3 reads CASSSLSWGRETQYF. The DNA of the CDR3 is TGTGCCAGCAGTTCCTTATCGTGGGGAAGGGAGACCCAGTACTTC.

The rearrangement joins TRBV25-1 to TRBJ2-5, with D possibly called TRBD1 or TRBD2 (5 bases each). Trimming took off 6 bases at V and 1 base at J, with 9 bases between the two ends. Germline CDR1 MGHDK, CDR2 SYGVNS. The CDR3 is 13 residues long. The CDR3 is CASRGRFQETQYF. CDR3 bases: TGTGCCAGCAGGGGACGCTTCCAAGAGACCCAGTACTTC.

The J gene is TRBJ2-5, the V gene TRBV4-3, with 11 bases that match TRBD1. Germline lookup yields CDR1 LGHNA and CDR2 YSLEER. V was clipped by 1 base and J by 5 bases; unmatched bases: 6. The CDR3 is 16 amino acids. The CDR3 loop is CASSQVGQGAWETQYF. The CDR3 DNA reads as TGCGCCAGCAGCCAAGTCGGACAGGGGGCTTGGGAGACCCAGTACTTC.

This clonotype has just a few counts. This rearrangement joins TRBV29-1 to TRBJ2-7, with D maybe TRBD1 (5 bases). This CDR3 has 11 residues. The germline V gene encodes CDR1 SQVTM and CDR2 ANQGSEA. V dropped 6 bases and J dropped 3 bases, with 9 bases sitting between them. The DNA of the CDR3 is TGCAGCGTCACAGGTGTCTACGAGCAGTACTTC. Protein: CSVTGVYEQYF.

The chain links TRBV30 to TRBJ1-6; D remains unclear. This CDR3 contains 14 residues. Germline loops: CDR1 GTSNPN, CDR2 SVGIG (reference sequence). V was cut by 5 bases and J by 7 bases, with 15 bases left in between. The CDR3 region is CAWQTTEGNSPLHF. In DNA form, the CDR3 reads TGTGCCTGGCAAACTACAGAGGGCAATTCACCCCTCCACTTT. The full variable domain, its missing parts supplied by reference TRBV30 and TRBJ1-6, is SQTIHQWPATLVQPVGSPLSLECTVEGTSNPNLYWYRQAAGRGLQLLFYSVGIGQISSEVPQNLSASRPQDRQFILSSKKLLLSDSGFYLCAWQTTEGNSPLHFGNGTRLTVT.

CDR3 coding DNA: TGTGCCAGCCGGAGACAGGGGACCTACGAGCAGTACTTC. Translated, it gives CASRRQGTYEQYF. The chain links TRBV7-2 to TRBJ2-7; 8 nucleotides agree with TRBD1. This CDR3 region has 13 residues. Germline values: CDR1 SGHTA, CDR2 FQGNSA. V gave up 8 bases and J gave up 2 bases; unmatched junction bases: 5.

This clonotype was seen a few times. This rearrangement joins TRBV28 to TRBJ1-1; D is unclear. Between the trimmed V and J ends, which lost 1 base and 5 bases, there was a span of 5 bases. CDR1 is MDHEN and CDR2 is SYDVKM in the germline V gene. The CDR3 runs 12 residues. CDR3: CASSLFKTEAFF. In DNA form, the CDR3 reads TGTGCCAGCAGTTTATTCAAAACTGAAGCTTTCTTT. The full variable domain, completed using reference TRBV28 and TRBJ1-1, is DVKVTQSSRYLVKRTGEKVFLECVQDMDHENMFWYRQDPGLGLRLIYFSYDVKMKEKGDIPEGYSVSREKKERFSLILESASTNQTSMYLCASSLFKTEAFFGQGTRLTVV.

The chain couples TRBV9 to TRBJ2-2, with 7 bases that match TRBD2. The CDR3 sequence is 15 residues long. Unmatched junction bases numbered 4, after V lost 2 bases and J lost 3 bases. CDR1 SGDLS and CDR2 YYNGEE come from the germline V gene. This CDR3 is CASSVRGRDTGELFF. The DNA of the CDR3 is TGTGCCAGCAGCGTTCGTGGGAGGGACACCGGGGAGCTGTTTTTT.

The V and J genes are TRBV7-8 and TRBJ1-1; D is unclear. The CDR3 extends over 13 amino acids. Germline assignment: CDR1 SGHVS and CDR2 FQNEAQ. Trimming left V 5 bases short and J 3 bases short, with 10 bases between. The CDR3 coding sequence is TGTGCCAGCAGCCGTAGATACGACACTGAAGCTTTCTTT. This sequence encodes CASSRRYDTEAFF. Looking up the rest from reference TRBV7-8 and TRBJ1-1 gives the full variable domain: GAGVSQSPRYKVAKRGQDVALRCDPISGHVSLFWYQQALGQGPEFLTYFQNEAQLDKSGLPSDRFFAERPEGSVSTLKIQRTQQEDSAVYLCASSRRYDTEAFFGQGTRLTVV.

This clonotype was seen a handful of times. The chain couples TRBV11-2 to TRBJ2-3; D is ambiguous. Trimming removed 5 bases at V and 6 bases at J, with 12 bases between. Germline assignment: CDR1 SGHAT and CDR2 FQNNGV. The CDR3 extends over 13 amino acids. CDR3 residues: CASSRNSRDTQYF. DNA for the CDR3: TGTGCCAGCAGCCGAAATTCGCGGGATACGCAGTATTTT.

The rearrangement links TRBV6-1 to TRBJ2-3, with 10 bases fitting TRBD2. Germline V gene lookup returns CDR1 MNHNS and CDR2 SASEGT. V was clipped by 8 bases and J by 0 bases; unmatched bases: 8. The CDR3 totals 16 residues. The DNA of the CDR3 is TGTGCCAGCTCCCCTAGGACTAGCGGTAGCACAGATACGCAGTATTTT. It is translated as CASSPRTSGSTDTQYF.

The chain carries TRBV5-1 and TRBJ2-7; the match to TRBD2 covers 9 bases. The CDR3 has 15 residues. Germline trimming cut 0 bases from V and 3 bases from J; bases unmatched to any gene: 4. From germline, CDR1 is SGHRS and CDR2 YFSETQ. CDR3 amino acids: CASSLEAGGGYEQYF. In DNA, the CDR3 is TGCGCCAGCAGCTTGGAAGCGGGGGGTGGCTACGAGCAGTACTTC. The complete variable domain, with remaining parts taken from reference TRBV5-1 and TRBJ2-7, reads KAGVTQTPRYLIKTRGQQVTLSCSPISGHRSVSWYQQTPGQGLQFLFEYFSETQRNKGNFPGRFSGRQFSNSRSEMNVSTLELGDSALYLCASSLEAGGGYEQYFGPGTRLTVT.

The rearrangement joins TRBV29-1 to TRBJ2-7; no clear D. The CDR3 is made up of 14 amino acids. Trimming removed 4 bases from V and 2 bases from J, with 15 bases in between. CDR1 is SQVTM and CDR2 is ANQGSEA in the germline V gene. The CDR3 loop reads CSVGSLGTPYEQYF. The CDR3 bases are TGCAGCGTTGGTTCGTTGGGCACTCCCTACGAGCAGTACTTC.

This clonotype came up a few times. The V gene is TRBV7-2, the J gene TRBJ2-7; 7 bases align to TRBD2. The CDR3 is 15 residues long. V lost 4 bases to trimming and J lost 6 bases; unmatched junction nucleotides: 12. The germline V gene encodes CDR1 SGHTA and CDR2 FQGNSA. For the CDR3, the DNA is TGTGCCAGCAGCTCTCCCGGGGCGGGAGCCGTCGAGCAGTACTTC. This gives the protein CASSSPGAGAVEQYF. The complete variable domain, with remaining parts taken from reference TRBV7-2 and TRBJ2-7, reads GAGVSQSPSNKVTEKGKDVELRCDPISGHTALYWYRQSLGQGLEFLIYFQGNSAPDKSGLPSDRFSAERTGGSVSTLTIQRTQQEDSAVYLCASSSPGAGAVEQYFGPGTRLTVT.

This chain connects TRBV15 to TRBJ2-3, with D perhaps being TRBD1 or TRBD2 (5 bases each). V lost 4 bases to trimming and J lost 4 bases, with 15 bases between them. Germline CDR1 is LNHNV and CDR2 is YYDKDF (reference sequence). CDR3 length equals 15 residues. The CDR3 nucleotides read TGTGCCACCAGCACCCAGTGGGGACCACCAGATACGCAGTATTTT. It yields the protein CATSTQWGPPDTQYF.